Listed below are T cell receptor beta chains from one sample, sequenced in a study of metastatic and nonmetastatic thyroid tumors. TCRdb reprocessed the PCR reads via MiXCR. The sample has more than 40,000 clones, 24% seen once. Sequences were obtained from tumor tissue. These receptor sequences come from a female donor with papillary thyroid cancer or a benign thyroid nodule (not recorded which). Some clones in this sample may be carry-over from other donors' samples. The CDR3 runs from the conserved cysteine through the conserved F or W. The D gene is left open where the match is weak. Clone sizes are given selectively: once, few, many, or a class where the clone is expanded.

abundance: many
j_gene: TRBJ2-3
len: 18
d_gene: TRBD1
v_gene: TRBV11-3
CDR3nt: TGTGCCAGCAGCTTAGGGGGGACAGGGAGTATGGGTGCAGATACGCAGTATTTT
CDR3aa: CASSLGGTGSMGADTQYF

abundance: few
j_gene: TRBJ2-7
len: 16
d_gene: .
v_gene: TRBV6-6
CDR3nt: TGTGCCAGCAGTTACTCGATGACAGCAAGCTCCTACGAGCAGTACTTC
CDR3aa: CASSYSMTASSYEQYF

abundance: few
j_gene: TRBJ1-2
len: 17
d_gene: TRBD1
v_gene: TRBV6-1
CDR3nt: TGTGCCAGCAGTGAAGCGGGGTTCCCGGGACAGGACTATGGCTACACCTTC
CDR3aa: CASSEAGFPGQDYGYTF

abundance: .
j_gene: TRBJ2-1
len: 15
d_gene: TRBD1
v_gene: TRBV7-8
CDR3nt: TGTGCCAGCAGCTTAGGAGGACAGGGGGGGAATGAGCAGTTCTTC
CDR3aa: CASSLGGQGGNEQFF

abundance: .
j_gene: TRBJ2-3
len: 16
d_gene: TRBD2
v_gene: TRBV5-1
CDR3nt: TGCGCCAGCAGCTTGGCAGCGGGAGGGTTCACAGATACGCAGTATTTT
CDR3aa: CASSLAAGGFTDTQYF

abundance: .
j_gene: TRBJ2-7
len: 16
d_gene: TRBD1
v_gene: TRBV5-1
CDR3nt: TGCGCCAGCAGATTTCCGTTGGGACAGGGGCCCTACGAGCAGTACTTC
CDR3aa: CASRFPLGQGPYEQYF

abundance: few
j_gene: TRBJ1-2
len: 11
d_gene: .
v_gene: TRBV7-2
CDR3nt: TGTGCCAGCAGCCCAGTGGGTGTCTACACCTTC
CDR3aa: CASSPVGVYTF

abundance: many
j_gene: TRBJ1-2
len: 15
d_gene: .
v_gene: TRBV6-1
CDR3nt: TGTGCCAGCAGGGACCAACAGGGTCGGGGCTATGGCTACACCTTC
CDR3aa: CASRDQQGRGYGYTF

abundance: .
j_gene: TRBJ1-2
len: 15
d_gene: .
v_gene: TRBV13
CDR3nt: TGTGCCAGCAGCTTAGCAGTCGGTGGGGTATATGGCTACACCTTC
CDR3aa: CASSLAVGGVYGYTF

abundance: .
j_gene: TRBJ1-3
len: 17
d_gene: .
v_gene: TRBV13
CDR3nt: TGTGCCAGCAGCTTAGGCCCGGTGACGAGCTCTGGAAACACCATATATTTT
CDR3aa: CASSLGPVTSSGNTIYF

abundance: many
j_gene: TRBJ1-1
len: 13
d_gene: .
v_gene: TRBV6-4
CDR3nt: TGTGCCAGCAGTGAGGGGAGAAACACTGAAGCTTTCTTT
CDR3aa: CASSEGRNTEAFF

abundance: .
j_gene: TRBJ2-1
len: 17
d_gene: TRBD2
v_gene: TRBV5-1
CDR3nt: TGCGCCAGCACTTCGGGGGCGGGAGGGTCCTCCTACAATGAGCAGTTCTTC
CDR3aa: CASTSGAGGSSYNEQFF

abundance: few
j_gene: TRBJ1-2
len: 14
d_gene: .
v_gene: TRBV6-2/TRBV6-3
CDR3nt: TGTGCCAGCAGTTACTTGTGGGCTGACTATGGCTACACCTTC
CDR3aa: CASSYLWADYGYTF

abundance: many
j_gene: TRBJ2-7
len: 13
d_gene: TRBD1
v_gene: TRBV5-4
CDR3nt: TGTGCCAGCAGCAAGGGACAGGGCTACGAGCAGTACTTC
CDR3aa: CASSKGQGYEQYF

abundance: few
j_gene: TRBJ2-5
len: 14
d_gene: .
v_gene: TRBV9
CDR3nt: TGTGCCAGCAGCCATGACCTCAGGGAAGAGACCCAGTACTTC
CDR3aa: CASSHDLREETQYF

abundance: few
j_gene: TRBJ1-2
len: 11
d_gene: TRBD1
v_gene: TRBV2
CDR3nt: TGTGCCAGCAGAACAGGGGACGGCTACACCTTC
CDR3aa: CASRTGDGYTF

abundance: .
j_gene: TRBJ2-7
len: 16
d_gene: TRBD2
v_gene: TRBV5-1
CDR3nt: TGCGCCAGCAGCCCAAGCGGACTAGCGGGAGCCCACGAGCAGTACTTC
CDR3aa: CASSPSGLAGAHEQYF

abundance: few
j_gene: TRBJ1-3
len: 15
d_gene: .
v_gene: TRBV10-2
CDR3nt: TGCGCCAGCAGTAGTACAGGCCTCTCTGGAAACACCATATATTTT
CDR3aa: CASSSTGLSGNTIYF

abundance: .
j_gene: TRBJ2-3
len: 18
d_gene: TRBD2
v_gene: TRBV20-1
CDR3nt: TGCAGTGCTAGAGCGCCGGGACTAGCGGGAGGGAGCACAGATACGCAGTATTTT
CDR3aa: CSARAPGLAGGSTDTQYF

abundance: many
j_gene: TRBJ2-1
len: 14
d_gene: .
v_gene: TRBV27
CDR3nt: TGTGCCAGCAGCCCTGGGGGACCTGTGAATGAGCAGTTCTTC
CDR3aa: CASSPGGPVNEQFF

abundance: few
j_gene: TRBJ2-7
len: 15
d_gene: TRBD1
v_gene: TRBV12-3/TRBV12-4
CDR3nt: TGTGCCAGCAGTTTTGTGGGGACAGGGAGGCCCGAGCAGTACTTC
CDR3aa: CASSFVGTGRPEQYF

abundance: many
j_gene: TRBJ2-2
len: 15
d_gene: .
v_gene: TRBV14
CDR3nt: TGTGCCAGCAGCCCGGCTTCGGGCGGAACCGGGGAGCTGTTTTTT
CDR3aa: CASSPASGGTGELFF

abundance: few
j_gene: TRBJ2-1
len: 14
d_gene: TRBD1
v_gene: TRBV6-1
CDR3nt: TGTGCCAGCATCCGGGACAGGGGCCTCGGGGAGCAGTTCTTC
CDR3aa: CASIRDRGLGEQFF

abundance: .
j_gene: TRBJ2-2
len: 16
d_gene: .
v_gene: TRBV20-1
CDR3nt: TGCAGTGCTAGAAACAGGGTGAAGGGCAACACCGTGGAGCTGTTTTTT
CDR3aa: CSARNRVKGNTVELFF

abundance: .
j_gene: TRBJ2-5
len: 12
d_gene: .
v_gene: TRBV3-1
CDR3nt: TGTGCCAGCAGCCTTCAGGGAGAGACCCAGTACTTC
CDR3aa: CASSLQGETQYF

abundance: .
j_gene: TRBJ2-3
len: 14
d_gene: .
v_gene: TRBV5-1
CDR3nt: TGCGCCAGCAGCTACTGGACATGGTCAGATACGCAGTATTTT
CDR3aa: CASSYWTWSDTQYF

abundance: few
j_gene: TRBJ2-1
len: 15
d_gene: TRBD2
v_gene: TRBV5-1
CDR3nt: TGCGCCAGCTCGACATCTAGCGGAGCCTACAATGAGCAGTTCTTC
CDR3aa: CASSTSSGAYNEQFF

abundance: many
j_gene: TRBJ2-7
len: 15
d_gene: .
v_gene: TRBV7-2
CDR3nt: TGTGCCAGCAGCTTAACGGGGGACAGCTACTACGAGCAGTACTTC
CDR3aa: CASSLTGDSYYEQYF

abundance: many
j_gene: TRBJ2-5
len: 15
d_gene: TRBD2
v_gene: TRBV4-2
CDR3nt: TGTGCCAGCCGGACACTAGCGGGTAATCAAGAGACCCAGTACTTC
CDR3aa: CASRTLAGNQETQYF

abundance: .
j_gene: TRBJ2-5
len: 13
d_gene: .
v_gene: TRBV28
CDR3nt: TGTGCCAGTAGGGGGACGGGGGAAGAGACCCAGTACTTC
CDR3aa: CASRGTGEETQYF

abundance: many
j_gene: TRBJ2-1
len: 18
d_gene: TRBD2
v_gene: TRBV6-5
CDR3nt: TGTGCCAGCAGACCCCGACTAGCGGGGGGGCCTTCCTACAATGAGCAGTTCTTC
CDR3aa: CASRPRLAGGPSYNEQFF

abundance: many
j_gene: TRBJ2-3
len: 17
d_gene: TRBD2
v_gene: TRBV6-2/TRBV6-3
CDR3nt: TGTGCCAGCAGTTACGGACCGAGGACTAGCGGGGCAGATACGCAGTATTTT
CDR3aa: CASSYGPRTSGADTQYF

abundance: .
j_gene: TRBJ2-7
len: 14
d_gene: .
v_gene: TRBV20-1
CDR3nt: TGCAGTGCTAGCCGTCTAGCGATCTCCTACGAGCAGTACTTC
CDR3aa: CSASRLAISYEQYF

abundance: .
j_gene: TRBJ2-7
len: 16
d_gene: TRBD1
v_gene: TRBV20-1
CDR3nt: TGCAGTGCTAGAGGAACTGGGACAGTTCGCTCCTACGAGCAGTACTTC
CDR3aa: CSARGTGTVRSYEQYF

abundance: many
j_gene: TRBJ2-7
len: 15
d_gene: .
v_gene: TRBV20-1
CDR3nt: TGCAGTGCTAGCCCCGACTGGGACAAGGTTGGCGAGCAGTACTTC
CDR3aa: CSASPDWDKVGEQYF

abundance: .
j_gene: TRBJ2-7
len: 15
d_gene: .
v_gene: TRBV2
CDR3nt: TGTGCCAGCAGTGAAGGGTGGCAGGGGACCTACGAGCAGTACTTC
CDR3aa: CASSEGWQGTYEQYF

abundance: few
j_gene: TRBJ2-3
len: 14
d_gene: .
v_gene: TRBV27
CDR3nt: TGTGCCAGCAGTCTTATGCCAGCGGTAGATACGCAGTATTTT
CDR3aa: CASSLMPAVDTQYF

abundance: many
j_gene: TRBJ1-3
len: 15
d_gene: .
v_gene: TRBV19
CDR3nt: TGTGCCAGTAGTATAGCCCGAACCTCTGGAAACACCATATATTTT
CDR3aa: CASSIARTSGNTIYF

abundance: .
j_gene: TRBJ1-1
len: 11
d_gene: .
v_gene: TRBV28
CDR3nt: TGTGCCAGCAGTTTATCTACTGAAGCTTTCTTT
CDR3aa: CASSLSTEAFF

abundance: .
j_gene: TRBJ1-6
len: 17
d_gene: .
v_gene: TRBV6-2/TRBV6-3
CDR3nt: TGTGCCAGCAGTTGGGTGAGGGGCAGCTCCTATAATTCACCCCTCCACTTT
CDR3aa: CASSWVRGSSYNSPLHF

abundance: few
j_gene: TRBJ1-1
len: 15
d_gene: .
v_gene: TRBV6-1
CDR3nt: TGTGCCAGCAGTGACGTATTCGGGGAGGGCACTGAAGCTTTCTTT
CDR3aa: CASSDVFGEGTEAFF

abundance: many
j_gene: TRBJ2-5
len: 17
d_gene: .
v_gene: TRBV3-1
CDR3nt: TGTGCCAGCAGCCAAAGAACGGACCGCCATACCCAAGAGACCCAGTACTTC
CDR3aa: CASSQRTDRHTQETQYF

abundance: few
j_gene: TRBJ2-2
len: 15
d_gene: .
v_gene: TRBV28
CDR3nt: TGTGCCAGCAGTTTTGGTGGGGATCCCACCGGGGAGCCGTTTTTT
CDR3aa: CASSFGGDPTGEPFF

abundance: many
j_gene: TRBJ1-4
len: 13
d_gene: .
v_gene: TRBV12-3/TRBV12-4
CDR3nt: TGTGCCAGCAGTCTCAGACAGCCAGAAAAACTGTTTTTT
CDR3aa: CASSLRQPEKLFF

abundance: many
j_gene: TRBJ2-7
len: 15
d_gene: .
v_gene: TRBV5-4
CDR3nt: TGTGCCAGCAGCTCCCGACCTTCTGGAACCTACGAGCAGTACTTC
CDR3aa: CASSSRPSGTYEQYF

abundance: .
j_gene: TRBJ2-3
len: 13
d_gene: .
v_gene: TRBV20-1
CDR3nt: TGCAGTGCTAGAGGCGGGACTGTGGGTACGCAGTATTTT
CDR3aa: CSARGGTVGTQYF

abundance: many
j_gene: TRBJ1-4
len: 15
d_gene: TRBD1
v_gene: TRBV20-1
CDR3nt: TGCAGTGCAGAATCTCCCGGGACAGGGGGCAAAAAACTGTTTTTT
CDR3aa: CSAESPGTGGKKLFF

abundance: few
j_gene: TRBJ2-6
len: 14
d_gene: .
v_gene: TRBV6-4
CDR3nt: TGTGCCAGCAGTGAGGGGACTGGGGCCAACGTCCTGACTTTC
CDR3aa: CASSEGTGANVLTF

abundance: .
j_gene: TRBJ1-2
len: 15
d_gene: .
v_gene: TRBV5-1
CDR3nt: TGCGCCAGCAGCTTCGACGCACCCGGGGTGTATGGCTACACCTTC
CDR3aa: CASSFDAPGVYGYTF

abundance: many
j_gene: TRBJ1-2
len: 15
d_gene: .
v_gene: TRBV4-3
CDR3nt: TGCGCCAGCAGCCAAGATTTGACGGTCAAGGGTGGCTACACCTTC
CDR3aa: CASSQDLTVKGGYTF